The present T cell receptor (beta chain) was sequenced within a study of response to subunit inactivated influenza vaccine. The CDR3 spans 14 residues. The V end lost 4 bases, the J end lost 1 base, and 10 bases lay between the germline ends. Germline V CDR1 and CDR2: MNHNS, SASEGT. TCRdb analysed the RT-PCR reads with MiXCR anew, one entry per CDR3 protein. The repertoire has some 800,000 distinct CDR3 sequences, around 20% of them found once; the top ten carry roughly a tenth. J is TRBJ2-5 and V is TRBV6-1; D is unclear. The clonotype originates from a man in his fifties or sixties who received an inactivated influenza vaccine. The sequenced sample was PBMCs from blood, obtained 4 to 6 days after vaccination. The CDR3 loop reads CASSGSTAQETQYF. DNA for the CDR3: TGTGCCAGCAGTGGGTCGACGGCCCAAGAGACCCAGTACTTC.